The present TCR beta chain was sequenced within a study of blood T cell repertoires in COVID-19. Study-wide background: Spain, Italy and the United States supplied samples that represented acute and convalescent COVID-19. Sources were T cells, B-cell-depleted T cells, or PBMCs; the material itself was cDNA or gDNA.

This CDR3 contains 14 residues. After removal of 3 bases from V and 6 bases from J, the junction contained 6 bases not matched to a gene. Looked up from germline, CDR1 is SGHRS and CDR2 is YFSETQ. Original methodology: Scientists estimated how many nucleated cells there were by amplifying reference gene primers. The method was immunoSEQ multiplex PCR; TCRdb's version includes in-frame clones alone and lacks a portion of them. The V and J calls and clone size were taken over from that table, and D and trimming were inferred from the DNA. The data contain roughly 150,000 clones, 87% of them seen just once; the ten biggest clones take up over 4.5%.

Specimen: peripheral blood. The clonotype comes from a human donor in a cohort sampled during active COVID-19. The J gene is TRBJ2-5, the V gene TRBV5-1; 9 bases are a match to TRBD1. The DNA for the CDR3 is TGCGCCAGCAGCTATGGGACAGGGCAGCAGACCCAGTACTTC. Translation: CASSYGTGQQTQYF.